A selection of T cell receptor beta chains follows, all from one sample in a study of cytomegalovirus exposure and HLA in healthy donors. The protocol was immunoSEQ multiplex PCR, while the TCRdb copy is restricted to in-frame clones and leaves out a portion. The sample has over 140,000 clones; about 84% are singletons. Sequenced: PBMCs. The receptors derive from a man aged 45 to 65 in good health and CMV-seronegative. Both conserved end residues are part of each CDR3. A D gene is named only where the DNA matches it firmly. The listing skips clone size in some rows; elsewhere it reads once, few, many or a size class.

clone size,D gene,V gene,J gene,CDR3 protein,CDR3 DNA
few,-,TRBV6-5,TRBJ1-1,CASLPGRANTEAFF,TGTGCCAGCCTCCCCGGGAGGGCGAACACTGAAGCTTTCTTT
-,-,TRBV7-3,TRBJ1-4,CASSSQGGKLFF,TGTGCCAGCAGCTCACAAGGAGGGAAACTGTTTTTT
-,-,TRBV6-1,TRBJ2-7,CASDNRPDYEQYF,TGTGCCAGCGACAACCGACCGGACTACGAGCAGTACTTC
few,TRBD1,TRBV6-5,TRBJ2-7,CASSPPGTGREQYF,TGTGCCAGCAGCCCGCCCGGGACAGGGAGGGAGCAGTACTTC
-,-,TRBV27,TRBJ2-1,CASSFPRAGEQFF,TGTGCCAGCAGTTTTCCTCGTGCGGGTGAGCAGTTCTTC
-,-,TRBV27,TRBJ2-3,CASSLPGTDTQYF,TGTGCCAGCAGTTTACCCGGCACAGATACGCAGTATTTT
-,-,TRBV5-1,TRBJ1-2,CASSLGSVNYGYTF,TGCGCCAGCAGCTTGGGGTCAGTGAACTATGGCTACACCTTC
-,TRBD1,TRBV6-1,TRBJ1-2,CASSEPGQGGRHGYTF,TGTGCCAGCAGTGAACCAGGACAGGGGGGACGTCATGGCTACACCTTC
once,TRBD2,TRBV2,TRBJ2-5,CASQTSGGYQETQYF,TGTGCCAGCCAGACTAGCGGGGGTTACCAAGAGACCCAGTACTTC
-,-,TRBV6-5,TRBJ2-7,CASKGQGTSYEQYF,TGTGCCAGCAAAGGGCAGGGGACCTCCTACGAGCAGTACTTC
-,TRBD1,TRBV13,TRBJ1-1,CASSLQGGTEAFF,TGTGCCAGCAGTTTGCAGGGGGGCACTGAAGCTTTCTTT
-,TRBD1,TRBV4-1,TRBJ2-5,CASSPYWNRGQETQYF,TGCGCCAGCAGCCCATATTGGAACAGGGGACAAGAGACCCAGTACTTC
-,TRBD2,TRBV6-1,TRBJ2-7,CASSMTGTSAYEQYF,TGTGCCAGCAGCATGACCGGGACTAGCGCTTACGAGCAGTACTTC
-,TRBD1,TRBV5-6,TRBJ1-2,CASSTGQGGSRGYTF,TGTGCCAGCAGCACAGGACAGGGGGGGTCACGGGGCTACACCTTC
-,TRBD1,TRBV30,TRBJ1-2,CARSDRERNYGYTF,TGTGCCCGATCAGACAGGGAGCGTAACTATGGCTACACCTTC
-,-,TRBV19,TRBJ2-3,CASSPPALVDTQYF,TGTGCCAGTAGTCCGCCCGCACTAGTGGATACGCAGTATTTT
-,TRBD1,TRBV5-1,TRBJ2-7,CASSQGQLDYEQYF,TGCGCCAGCAGCCAGGGACAGCTTGATTACGAGCAGTACTTC
-,-,TRBV7-9,TRBJ1-1,CASNQVQGWNTEAFF,TGTGCCAGCAACCAAGTCCAGGGGTGGAACACTGAAGCTTTCTTT
-,-,TRBV5-1,TRBJ1-5,CASSPDGGGNQPQHF,TGCGCCAGCAGCCCTGACGGGGGGGGCAATCAGCCCCAGCATTTT
-,TRBD1,TRBV5-1,TRBJ1-1,CASSRQGDRGTEAFF,TGCGCCAGCAGCCGGCAAGGGGACAGGGGCACTGAAGCTTTCTTT
once,-,TRBV7-3,TRBJ1-4,CASSTRQGEKLFF,TGTGCCAGCAGCACTAGACAAGGCGAAAAACTGTTTTTT
-,-,TRBV10-1,TRBJ1-1,CASSGSRGVGTEAFF,TGCGCCAGCAGTGGGTCGCGCGGGGTAGGAACTGAAGCTTTCTTT
-,TRBD2,TRBV7-9,TRBJ2-4,CASSLVGGAGRMKNIQYF,TGTGCCAGCAGCTTAGTCGGGGGGGCTGGCCGAATGAAAAACATTCAGTACTTC
once,-,TRBV12-5,TRBJ2-3,CASVREGRTDTQYF,TGTGCTAGTGTCAGGGAAGGGCGCACAGATACGCAGTATTTT
-,-,TRBV30,TRBJ1-4,CAWSVGQGLEKLFF,TGTGCCTGGAGTGTAGGGCAGGGGCTCGAAAAACTGTTTTTT
once,-,TRBV4-2,TRBJ1-5,CASSQEERSNQPQHF,TGTGCCAGCAGCCAAGAAGAGAGGAGCAATCAGCCCCAGCATTTT
-,TRBD1,TRBV18,TRBJ2-1,CASSPPGQGSEQFF,TGTGCCAGCTCACCTCCGGGACAGGGCAGTGAGCAGTTCTTC
-,-,TRBV29-1,TRBJ2-5,CSAGRGPGETQYF,TGCAGCGCTGGGCGGGGCCCGGGGGAGACCCAGTACTTC
-,TRBD1,TRBV25-1,TRBJ1-1,CASTRTGPLNTEAFF,TGTGCCAGCACCCGGACAGGGCCGTTGAACACTGAAGCTTTCTTT
-,-,TRBV30,TRBJ1-5,CAWSPTYRVSNQPQHF,TGTGCCTGGAGTCCAACTTACAGGGTTAGCAATCAGCCCCAGCATTTT
-,-,TRBV14,TRBJ2-2,CASSVGQVTGELFF,TGTGCCAGCAGCGTCGGACAAGTCACCGGGGAGCTGTTTTTT
once,TRBD1,TRBV4-1,TRBJ2-2,CASSQGTGTNTGELFF,TGCGCCAGCAGCCAAGGGACAGGGACTAACACCGGGGAGCTGTTTTTT
-,TRBD1,TRBV7-3,TRBJ1-1,CASQAGQGNTEAFF,TGTGCCAGTCAGGCAGGACAGGGGAACACTGAAGCTTTCTTT
once,-,TRBV29-1,TRBJ2-5,CSVVRGSGSETQYF,TGCAGCGTGGTTCGGGGTAGTGGATCTGAGACCCAGTACTTC
-,-,TRBV6-5,TRBJ2-7,CASGVTYEQYF,TGTGCCAGCGGAGTAACCTACGAGCAGTACTTC
-,-,TRBV19,TRBJ2-1,CASSTGLFLAKQFF,TGTGCCAGTAGCACCGGACTGTTTCTAGCTAAGCAGTTCTTC
-,TRBD2,TRBV5-4,TRBJ2-7,CASSLGTSGSYEQYF,TGTGCCAGCAGCTTGGGGACTAGCGGCTCCTACGAGCAGTACTTC
-,TRBD1,TRBV7-2,TRBJ2-2,CASSRTGRDTGELFF,TGTGCCAGCAGCCGGACAGGGCGAGACACCGGGGAGCTGTTTTTT
-,-,TRBV2,TRBJ2-1,CASELTRAGNNEQFF,TGTGCCAGCGAACTTACTAGGGCGGGTAACAATGAGCAGTTCTTC
-,-,TRBV5-1,TRBJ1-1,CASSLLQGGTEAFF,TGCGCCAGCAGCTTGTTGCAGGGAGGCACTGAAGCTTTCTTT
once,-,TRBV30,TRBJ2-5,CAWSLGGRFGEQYF,TGTGCCTGGAGTCTCGGGGGGCGATTTGGAGAGCAGTACTTC
-,-,TRBV5-1,TRBJ2-7,CASHRDSYEQYF,TGCGCCAGCCACAGGGACTCCTACGAGCAGTACTTC
-,TRBD1,TRBV5-4,TRBJ2-7,CASSQGPGGDRPSYEQYF,TGTGCCAGCAGCCAAGGGCCAGGCGGGGACAGGCCCTCCTACGAGCAGTACTTC
-,-,TRBV19,TRBJ2-2,CASSMTRVNTGELFF,TGTGCCAGTAGTATGACCAGGGTGAACACCGGGGAGCTGTTTTTT